The rows below give T cell receptor beta chains drawn from one sample of a study of T cells after yellow fever vaccination. TCRdb reprocessed the 5' RACE reads via MiXCR and lists one record per CDR3 protein. The sample yields just under 600,000 distinct CDR3 sequences, roughly 13% seen once. Specimen: PBMCs, collected on the day of the yellow fever booster vaccination. Receptors were obtained from a man younger than 45 who received the YFV17D yellow fever vaccine. Both conserved end residues are part of each CDR3. Each record gives: V gene, J gene, clone size, D gene, CDR3 protein, CDR3 DNA. A D gene is named only where the DNA matches it firmly. Size values are once, few and many counts, or a class for expanded clones, and some rows have none.

v_call: TRBV20-1
j_call: TRBJ1-1
clone_size: few
d_call: -
cdr3_aa: CSARQADGEAFF
cdr3_nt: TGCAGTGCAAGACAGGCCGACGGTGAAGCTTTCTTT

v_call: TRBV6-5
j_call: TRBJ1-1
clone_size: -
d_call: -
cdr3_aa: CASSYYGENTEAFF
cdr3_nt: TGTGCCAGCAGTTACTACGGGGAGAACACTGAAGCTTTCTTT

v_call: TRBV10-3
j_call: TRBJ2-3
clone_size: -
d_call: TRBD2
cdr3_aa: CAIRAGTSGDTQYF
cdr3_nt: TGTGCCATCAGGGCCGGGACTAGCGGAGATACGCAGTATTTT

v_call: TRBV6-1
j_call: TRBJ2-4
clone_size: -
d_call: -
cdr3_aa: CASSEGGLSKNIQYF
cdr3_nt: TGTGCCAGCAGCGAGGGGGGACTATCCAAAAACATTCAGTACTTC

v_call: TRBV10-1
j_call: TRBJ2-7
clone_size: -
d_call: -
cdr3_aa: CASSESSRGEQYF
cdr3_nt: TGCGCCAGCAGTGAGTCTTCAAGGGGCGAGCAGTACTTC

v_call: TRBV28
j_call: TRBJ2-7
clone_size: few
d_call: -
cdr3_aa: CASSLFSGRLSYEQYF
cdr3_nt: TGTGCCAGCAGTTTATTTTCGGGACGGCTCTCCTACGAGCAGTACTTC

v_call: TRBV7-2
j_call: TRBJ2-5
clone_size: many
d_call: -
cdr3_aa: CASSQMQTQYF
cdr3_nt: TGTGCCAGCAGCCAGATGCAAACCCAGTACTTC

v_call: TRBV20-1
j_call: TRBJ2-1
clone_size: -
d_call: TRBD2
cdr3_aa: CSARIAGGGHEQFF
cdr3_nt: TGCAGTGCCCGCATCGCGGGGGGGGGGCATGAGCAGTTCTTC

v_call: TRBV12-3/TRBV12-4
j_call: TRBJ2-1
clone_size: -
d_call: -
cdr3_aa: CASSISSGTSNEQFF
cdr3_nt: TGTGCCAGCAGTATCTCATCCGGGACGTCGAATGAGCAGTTCTTC

v_call: TRBV11-1
j_call: TRBJ2-4
clone_size: -
d_call: TRBD2
cdr3_aa: CASSLAGLAETGVIQYF
cdr3_nt: TGTGCCAGCAGCTTAGCGGGACTAGCGGAAACGGGAGTCATTCAGTACTTC

v_call: TRBV12-3/TRBV12-4
j_call: TRBJ2-7
clone_size: -
d_call: -
cdr3_aa: CASSFGTVPRQYF
cdr3_nt: TGTGCCAGCAGTTTCGGGACTGTACCCCGGCAGTACTTC

v_call: TRBV10-1
j_call: TRBJ2-1
clone_size: few
d_call: -
cdr3_aa: CASSGPGPYNEQFF
cdr3_nt: TGCGCCAGCAGTGGACCGGGACCTTACAATGAGCAGTTCTTC

v_call: TRBV5-8
j_call: TRBJ2-1
clone_size: -
d_call: -
cdr3_aa: CASSMEGADEQFF
cdr3_nt: TGTGCCAGCAGCATGGAGGGGGCGGATGAGCAGTTCTTC

v_call: TRBV24-1
j_call: TRBJ2-2
clone_size: few
d_call: -
cdr3_aa: CATSEGFNTGELFF
cdr3_nt: TGTGCCACCAGCGAGGGATTCAACACCGGGGAGCTGTTTTTT

v_call: TRBV10-2
j_call: TRBJ2-1
clone_size: many
d_call: TRBD2
cdr3_aa: CASTPSGTYNEQFF
cdr3_nt: TGCGCCAGCACTCCTAGCGGGACTTACAATGAGCAGTTCTTC

v_call: TRBV18
j_call: TRBJ2-1
clone_size: few
d_call: TRBD1
cdr3_aa: CASSLRRQGRNDEQFF
cdr3_nt: TGTGCCAGCTCACTCCGCCGACAGGGGAGGAACGATGAGCAGTTCTTC

v_call: TRBV7-2
j_call: TRBJ2-1
clone_size: -
d_call: TRBD2
cdr3_aa: CASSLVGLSSHEQFF
cdr3_nt: TGTGCCAGCAGCTTAGTGGGACTAAGTTCACATGAGCAGTTCTTC

v_call: TRBV7-3
j_call: TRBJ2-7
clone_size: -
d_call: -
cdr3_aa: CASSLERGNEQYF
cdr3_nt: TGTGCCAGCAGCTTAGAGCGCGGTAACGAGCAGTACTTC

v_call: TRBV6-1
j_call: TRBJ2-3
clone_size: few
d_call: -
cdr3_aa: CASSEPGKTDTQYF
cdr3_nt: TGTGCCAGCAGCGAGCCGGGGAAAACAGATACGCAGTATTTT

v_call: TRBV21-1
j_call: TRBJ1-6
clone_size: few
d_call: -
cdr3_aa: CAERKQRNSPLHF
cdr3_nt: TGTGCCGAAAGGAAACAAAGAAATTCACCCCTCCACTTT

v_call: TRBV7-9
j_call: TRBJ1-4
clone_size: -
d_call: -
cdr3_aa: CASSLTGRATNEKLFF
cdr3_nt: TGTGCCAGCAGCTTAACGGGCCGGGCAACTAATGAAAAACTGTTTTTT

v_call: TRBV4-3
j_call: TRBJ1-1
clone_size: -
d_call: -
cdr3_aa: CASSRQRGTEAFF
cdr3_nt: TGCGCCAGCAGCCGACAGAGGGGCACTGAAGCTTTCTTT

v_call: TRBV18
j_call: TRBJ1-1
clone_size: few
d_call: -
cdr3_aa: CASSLRSGGRLKYTEAFF
cdr3_nt: TGTGCCAGCTCACTGAGGAGCGGGGGCAGGTTAAAGTACACTGAAGCTTTCTTT

v_call: TRBV7-9
j_call: TRBJ2-7
clone_size: -
d_call: -
cdr3_aa: CASSLNYAGYEQYF
cdr3_nt: TGTGCCAGCAGCTTAAATTACGCGGGTTACGAGCAGTACTTC

v_call: TRBV9
j_call: TRBJ1-5
clone_size: -
d_call: -
cdr3_aa: CASSSGTTGNQPQHF
cdr3_nt: TGTGCCAGCAGCTCCGGGACAACGGGCAATCAGCCCCAGCATTTT

v_call: TRBV20-1
j_call: TRBJ2-5
clone_size: -
d_call: -
cdr3_aa: CSARRRTQGETQYF
cdr3_nt: TGCAGTGCTAGACGACGGACTCAGGGGGAGACCCAGTACTTC

v_call: TRBV10-3
j_call: TRBJ2-5
clone_size: -
d_call: -
cdr3_aa: CAISESSQGKTQYF
cdr3_nt: TGTGCCATCAGTGAGTCGTCGCAGGGAAAGACCCAGTACTTC

v_call: TRBV3-1
j_call: TRBJ2-5
clone_size: -
d_call: -
cdr3_aa: CASSQRRREETQYF
cdr3_nt: TGTGCCAGCAGCCAGCGGCGGCGCGAAGAGACCCAGTACTTC

v_call: TRBV7-6
j_call: TRBJ2-5
clone_size: few
d_call: TRBD1
cdr3_aa: CASSQGQGTQYF
cdr3_nt: TGTGCCAGCAGCCAAGGACAGGGGACCCAGTACTTC

v_call: TRBV7-9
j_call: TRBJ2-5
clone_size: -
d_call: -
cdr3_aa: CASSLGLIKLETQYF
cdr3_nt: TGTGCCAGCAGCTTAGGTCTCATTAAGTTAGAGACCCAGTACTTC

v_call: TRBV3-1
j_call: TRBJ2-7
clone_size: -
d_call: -
cdr3_aa: CASERRLGTYEQYF
cdr3_nt: TGTGCCAGCGAGAGGCGACTTGGAACCTACGAGCAGTACTTC

v_call: TRBV21-1
j_call: TRBJ2-7
clone_size: few
d_call: -
cdr3_aa: CASNQQGTYEQYF
cdr3_nt: TGTGCCAGCAACCAACAGGGCACCTACGAGCAGTACTTC

v_call: TRBV24-1
j_call: TRBJ2-7
clone_size: many
d_call: TRBD1
cdr3_aa: CATSDPGQGHYEQYF
cdr3_nt: TGTGCCACCAGTGATCCCGGACAGGGCCACTACGAGCAGTACTTC

v_call: TRBV24-1
j_call: TRBJ2-6
clone_size: -
d_call: -
cdr3_aa: CATRLLRGANVLTF
cdr3_nt: TGTGCCACCAGATTATTACGGGGGGCCAACGTCCTGACTTTC

v_call: TRBV7-2
j_call: TRBJ2-1
clone_size: few
d_call: -
cdr3_aa: CASQRPNSYNEQFF
cdr3_nt: TGTGCCAGCCAACGTCCAAACTCCTACAATGAGCAGTTCTTC

v_call: TRBV7-2
j_call: TRBJ2-7
clone_size: few
d_call: -
cdr3_aa: CASSEWAAQREQYF
cdr3_nt: TGTGCCAGCAGCGAATGGGCCGCTCAGAGGGAGCAGTACTTC

v_call: TRBV15
j_call: TRBJ1-1
clone_size: few
d_call: TRBD1
cdr3_aa: CATSSRQGNEAFF
cdr3_nt: TGTGCCACCAGCAGCAGACAGGGGAATGAAGCTTTCTTT

v_call: TRBV20-1
j_call: TRBJ2-7
clone_size: few
d_call: -
cdr3_aa: CSASPVTYEQYF
cdr3_nt: TGCAGTGCTAGTCCGGTTACCTACGAGCAGTACTTC

v_call: TRBV7-2
j_call: TRBJ2-3
clone_size: -
d_call: TRBD2
cdr3_aa: CASSPRRLAGGTDTQYF
cdr3_nt: TGTGCCAGCAGCCCTCGAAGACTAGCGGGAGGAACAGATACGCAGTATTTT

v_call: TRBV5-6
j_call: TRBJ2-7
clone_size: few
d_call: -
cdr3_aa: CASSLGAVVEQYF
cdr3_nt: TGTGCCAGCAGCTTGGGCGCAGTTGTAGAGCAGTACTTC

v_call: TRBV20-1
j_call: TRBJ2-3
clone_size: few
d_call: TRBD2
cdr3_aa: CSARTSGRAIETDTQYF
cdr3_nt: TGCAGTGCTAGAACTAGCGGGAGGGCCATCGAGACAGATACGCAGTATTTT

v_call: TRBV20-1
j_call: TRBJ2-3
clone_size: -
d_call: TRBD1
cdr3_aa: CSAHSGQEGTDTLYF
cdr3_nt: TGCAGTGCCCATTCGGGACAGGAGGGCACAGATACGCTGTATTTT

v_call: TRBV10-3
j_call: TRBJ2-3
clone_size: few
d_call: TRBD2
cdr3_aa: CAMKAGAADTQYF
cdr3_nt: TGTGCCATGAAAGCGGGAGCGGCAGATACGCAGTATTTT

v_call: TRBV7-2
j_call: TRBJ2-7
clone_size: -
d_call: -
cdr3_aa: CASSHRTATPYEQYF
cdr3_nt: TGTGCCAGCAGCCACCGGACAGCCACTCCCTACGAGCAGTACTTC

v_call: TRBV12-3/TRBV12-4
j_call: TRBJ1-2
clone_size: few
d_call: -
cdr3_aa: CASSMDTINYGYTF
cdr3_nt: TGTGCCAGCAGTATGGACACTATTAACTATGGCTACACCTTC

v_call: TRBV12-3/TRBV12-4
j_call: TRBJ1-6
clone_size: -
d_call: TRBD1
cdr3_aa: CASSFNRGNSPLHF
cdr3_nt: TGTGCCAGCAGTTTCAACAGGGGCAATTCACCCCTCCACTTT

v_call: TRBV4-2
j_call: TRBJ2-5
clone_size: few
d_call: -
cdr3_aa: CASSQGISLQETQYF
cdr3_nt: TGTGCCAGCAGCCAAGGTATCTCCCTTCAAGAGACCCAGTACTTC

v_call: TRBV20-1
j_call: TRBJ2-2
clone_size: -
d_call: -
cdr3_aa: CSASPSGLPTGELFF
cdr3_nt: TGCAGTGCTAGCCCCAGCGGGCTACCAACCGGGGAGCTGTTTTTT

v_call: TRBV6-5
j_call: TRBJ1-5
clone_size: few
d_call: -
cdr3_aa: CASSYGPPPLNQPQHF
cdr3_nt: TGTGCCAGCAGTTACGGTCCTCCGCCTCTTAATCAGCCCCAGCATTTT

v_call: TRBV6-1
j_call: TRBJ2-7
clone_size: -
d_call: TRBD2
cdr3_aa: CASSDTSGGNEQYF
cdr3_nt: TGTGCCAGCAGCGACACTAGCGGAGGGAACGAGCAGTACTTC

v_call: TRBV4-1
j_call: TRBJ2-5
clone_size: -
d_call: -
cdr3_aa: CASSQGSGDSSETQYF
cdr3_nt: TGCGCCAGCAGCCAAGGTTCGGGGGATAGTTCGGAGACCCAGTACTTC

v_call: TRBV5-6
j_call: TRBJ2-7
clone_size: -
d_call: TRBD1
cdr3_aa: CAISQTGQGNEQYF
cdr3_nt: TGTGCCATCAGCCAAACGGGACAGGGGAACGAGCAGTACTTC

v_call: TRBV7-6
j_call: TRBJ2-5
clone_size: few
d_call: TRBD2
cdr3_aa: CASSPVSGSSAETQYF
cdr3_nt: TGTGCCAGCAGCCCAGTTAGCGGGAGTAGCGCAGAGACCCAGTACTTC

v_call: TRBV7-8
j_call: TRBJ2-7
clone_size: -
d_call: TRBD2
cdr3_aa: CASTKRGGSSYEQYF
cdr3_nt: TGTGCCAGCACCAAGCGGGGAGGCAGCTCCTACGAGCAGTACTTC

v_call: TRBV28
j_call: TRBJ1-1
clone_size: -
d_call: TRBD1
cdr3_aa: CASSRGGKTSTEAFF
cdr3_nt: TGTGCCAGCAGTCGAGGGGGCAAAACGTCCACTGAAGCTTTCTTT

v_call: TRBV4-1
j_call: TRBJ2-2
clone_size: -
d_call: TRBD2
cdr3_aa: CASSQLADTGELFF
cdr3_nt: TGCGCCAGCAGCCAACTAGCGGATACCGGGGAGCTGTTTTTT

v_call: TRBV30
j_call: TRBJ2-7
clone_size: -
d_call: TRBD1
cdr3_aa: CAWSRQGNEQYF
cdr3_nt: TGTGCCTGGAGTAGACAGGGTAACGAGCAGTACTTC

v_call: TRBV7-2
j_call: TRBJ2-3
clone_size: -
d_call: TRBD1
cdr3_aa: CASSLPVQGRRNTQYF
cdr3_nt: TGTGCCAGCAGCCTCCCGGTACAGGGGCGCAGGAATACGCAGTATTTT

v_call: TRBV6-1
j_call: TRBJ2-7
clone_size: few
d_call: TRBD1
cdr3_aa: CASSLLQGANYEQYF
cdr3_nt: TGTGCCAGCAGTCTCCTACAGGGGGCTAACTACGAGCAGTACTTC